The TCR beta chain described here comes from a study of blood T cell repertoires in COVID-19. TCRdb's table, derived via immunoSEQ multiplex PCR, lists solely in-frame clones and lacks some. The table lists 300,000 or so clones, 87% of them singletons. The CDR3 is 12 amino acids. Between the trimmed V and J ends, which lost 4 bases and 11 bases, there was a span of 14 bases. Germline V lookup: CDR1 SNHLY, CDR2 FYNNEI. This TCR derives from a woman in her 30s who had recovered from COVID-19. The chain employs TRBV2 and TRBJ1-1, with D perhaps matching TRBD1 (6 bases). Specimen: PBMCs or T cells enriched from blood (not recorded which). The CDR3, as DNA: TGTGCCAGCAGTGTGGGGACACCGGGGGCTTTCTTT. Its translation: CASSVGTPGAFF.